The text below deals with one T cell receptor (beta chain). The record originates from a study of PD-L1 blockade in urothelial cancer. About the study: Most patients, about 85% of the roughly 30, were males with bladder-origin cancer.

Time point described: peripheral blood 6 weeks after treatment start. Sample contribution per patient ranged from 1 to 8, covering pretreatment and on-treatment. The table came from immunoSEQ multiplex PCR; TCRdb's copy has only in-frame clones and leaves some out. The sample holds 35,000 or so clones, 75% to 90% seen once. The origin of this receptor is a man between 35 and 55 years old with urothelial cancer. The sample was PBMCs, taken around atezolizumab (anti-PD-L1) treatment.

This chain's CDR3 is CASSPRTSGSWDSETQYF. In nucleotides, the CDR3 is TGTGCCAGCAGCCCGAGGACTAGCGGGAGTTGGGACAGTGAGACGCAGTATTTT. This chain connects TRBV16 to TRBJ2-3, with 13 positions matching TRBD2. Losses at the gene ends were 4 bases for V and 9 bases for J; bases not matched to a gene: 16. Per germline, CDR1 KGHSY and CDR2 FQNENV. The CDR3 covers 18 residues. The variable domain in full, with the rest retrieved from reference TRBV16 and TRBJ2-3, is GEEVAQTPKHLVRGEGQKAKLYCAPIKGHSYVFWYQQVLKNEFKFLISFQNENVFDETGMPKERFSAKCLPNSPCSLEIQATKLEDSAVYFCASSPRTSGSWDSETQYFGPGTRLTVL.